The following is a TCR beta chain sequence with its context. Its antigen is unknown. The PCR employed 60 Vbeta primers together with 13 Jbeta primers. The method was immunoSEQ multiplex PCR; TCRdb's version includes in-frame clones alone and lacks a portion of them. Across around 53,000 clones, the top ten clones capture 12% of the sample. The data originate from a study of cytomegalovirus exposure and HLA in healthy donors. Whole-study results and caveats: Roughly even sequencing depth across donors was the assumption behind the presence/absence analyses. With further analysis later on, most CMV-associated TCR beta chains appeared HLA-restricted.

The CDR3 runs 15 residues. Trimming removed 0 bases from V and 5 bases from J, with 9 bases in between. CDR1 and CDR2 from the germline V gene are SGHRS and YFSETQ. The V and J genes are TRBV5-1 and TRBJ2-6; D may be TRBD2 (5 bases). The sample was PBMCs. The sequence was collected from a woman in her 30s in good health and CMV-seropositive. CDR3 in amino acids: CASSLDGVRANVLTF. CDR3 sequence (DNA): TGCGCCAGCAGCTTGGACGGGGTAAGGGCCAACGTCCTGACTTTC.